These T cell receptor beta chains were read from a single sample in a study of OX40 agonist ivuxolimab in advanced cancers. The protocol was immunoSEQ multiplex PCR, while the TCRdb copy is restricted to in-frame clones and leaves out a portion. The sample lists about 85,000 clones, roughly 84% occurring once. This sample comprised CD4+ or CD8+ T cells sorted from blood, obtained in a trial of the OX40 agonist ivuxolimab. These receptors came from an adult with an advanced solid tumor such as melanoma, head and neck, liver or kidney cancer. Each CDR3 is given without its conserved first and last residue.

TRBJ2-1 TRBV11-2 ASSGLAGVQRNEQF
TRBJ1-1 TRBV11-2 ASTWGRMNTEAF
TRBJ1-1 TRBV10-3 AIRPGTGFTEAF
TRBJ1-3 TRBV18 ASSPLESINTIY
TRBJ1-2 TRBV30 AWTLGGTGVYGYT
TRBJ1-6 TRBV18 ASSSQTGGYNSPLH
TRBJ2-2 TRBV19 ASTTTGELF
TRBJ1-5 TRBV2 ASSIGQGANQPQH
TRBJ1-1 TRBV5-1 ASSLAWGQKNTEAF
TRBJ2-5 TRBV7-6 ASSRYPRGNQETQY
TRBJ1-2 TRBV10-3 ATGDRGNYGYT
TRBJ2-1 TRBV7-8 ASSSPRGDSYNEQF
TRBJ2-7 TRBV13 ASNLGGAAYEQY
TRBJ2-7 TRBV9 ASSAGPRDYEQY
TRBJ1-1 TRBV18 ASSPRAGTGERGTEAF
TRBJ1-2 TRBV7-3 ASSLSPGENYGYT
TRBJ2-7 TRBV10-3 AIRNGTSGSNEQY
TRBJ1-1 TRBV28 ASFDRGRTEAF
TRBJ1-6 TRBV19 ASSTGPISSPLH
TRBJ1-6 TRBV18 ASSKDRANSPLH
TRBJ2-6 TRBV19 ASSGGIQSSGANVLT
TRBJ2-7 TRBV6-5 ASSDGTGFADEQY
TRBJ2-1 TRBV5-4 ARGMRGRNEQF
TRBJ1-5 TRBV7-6 ASSLDIGSRAQH
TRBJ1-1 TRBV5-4 ASSVGEHTEAF
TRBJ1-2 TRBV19 ASSIGQAVYGYT
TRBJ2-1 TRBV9 ASSVGGTLYNEQF
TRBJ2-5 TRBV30 AWKNRGQETQY
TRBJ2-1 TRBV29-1 SVERDPTYNEQF
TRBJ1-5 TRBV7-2 ASSLAGTENQPQH
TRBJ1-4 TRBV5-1 ASSLGLGTSTNEKLF
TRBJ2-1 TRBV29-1 SVEGGQGAYNEQF
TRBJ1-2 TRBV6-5 ASSSGTNYGYT
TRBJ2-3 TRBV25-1 ASSLGGSGTDTQY
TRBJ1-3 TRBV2 ASSEWPRTTGNTIY
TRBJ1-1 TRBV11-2 ASSFLTPPGQMNTEAF